The 21 T cell receptor beta chains given below trace back to one sample, sequenced in a study of molecular identifiers for immune sequencing clone quantification. TCRdb ran MiXCR on the PCR reads and lists one entry per CDR3 protein. Here the sample spans approximately 670,000 distinct CDR3 sequences, 15% to 20% being singletons. The material sequenced was naive CD8+ T cells from blood, with Jurkat cell RNA spiked in. Noted subset: FACS-sorted CD8+CD4-CCR7+CD45RA+ naive T cells. The receptor source for this set is a human donor in good health. Some libraries in this study had Jurkat cell RNA spiked in.

The rearrangement joins TRBV18 to TRBJ2-2; the D is unclear. Germline assignment: CDR1 KGHSH and CDR2 LQKENI. The V and J ends lost 3 bases and 0 bases respectively, with 14 bases between them. The CDR3 totals 17 residues. In nucleotides, the CDR3 is TGTGCCAGCTCACCTGATGACGCAAAATCGAACACCGGGGAGCTGTTTTTT. As protein: CASSPDDAKSNTGELFF.

This CDR3 reads CATSDLTTVGTGELFF. DNA of the CDR3: TGTGCCACCAGTGATTTAACTACGGTGGGAACCGGGGAGCTGTTTTTT. This sequence joins TRBV24-1 and TRBJ2-2; no firm D call. Germline-derived CDR1 and CDR2 are KGHDR and SFDVKD. The CDR3 extends over 16 amino acids. V shed 1 base and J shed 5 bases, with 13 bases lying between them.

This clonotype occurred many times. This rearrangement joins TRBV28 to TRBJ2-3; D might be TRBD1 (6 bases). V lost 3 bases to trimming and J lost 5 bases, with 15 bases between them. Germline assignment: CDR1 MDHEN and CDR2 SYDVKM. This CDR3 has 15 residues. CDR3 region: CASSFPRDMRDTQYF. DNA of the CDR3: TGTGCCAGCAGTTTCCCCCGGGACATGCGAGATACGCAGTATTTT.

As for this clonotype: This may be a read error, as it is one base from a much larger clone. The chain recombines TRBV7-9 with TRBJ1-1; D is undetermined. Germline assignment: CDR1 SEHNR and CDR2 FQNEAQ (reference sequence). The CDR3 consists of 14 residues. This CDR3 reads CASAQDGMNTGAFF. CDR3 DNA: TGTGCCAGCGCTCAGGACGGGATGAACACTGGAGCTTTCTTT.

V is TRBV19 and J is TRBJ2-7, with 10 bases lining up with TRBD1. Germline V lookup: CDR1 LNHDA, CDR2 SQIVND (reference sequence). The length of the CDR3 is 15 residues. Unmatched junction bases numbered 1, after V lost 0 bases and J lost 2 bases. The CDR3 loop is CASSIDDRGPYEQYF. The DNA for the CDR3 is TGTGCCAGTAGTATAGATGACAGGGGGCCCTACGAGCAGTACTTC.

This clonotype was detected only a few times. The V call is TRBV7-2, the J call TRBJ2-1; 8 bases are a match to TRBD2. Germline assignment: CDR1 SGHTA and CDR2 FQGNSA. The CDR3 loop spans 14 amino acids. Trimming took 5 bases from V and 5 from J; bases not matched to a gene: 5. The CDR3 sequence: CASSTILADNEQFF. The CDR3 region has the DNA TGTGCCAGCAGCACCATACTAGCGGACAATGAGCAGTTCTTC.

For this clonotype: A much larger clonotype is one base distant, so this may be a read error. CDR3 amino acids: CASSPGAAQEAQYF. The CDR3 DNA reads as TGTGCCAGCAGCCCCGGGGCGGCCCAAGAGGCCCAGTACTTC. The rearrangement links TRBV7-9 to TRBJ2-5; D may correspond to TRBD1 or TRBD2 (5 bases each). CDR1 and CDR2 from the germline V gene are SEHNR and FQNEAQ (reference sequence). The CDR3 sequence is 14 residues long. Together with reference TRBV7-9 and TRBJ2-5, the CDR3 gives the full variable domain: DTGVSQNPRHKITKRGQNVTFRCDPISEHNRLYWYRQTLGQGPEFLTYFQNEAQLEKSRLLSDRFSAERPKGSFSTLEIQRTEQGDSAMYLCASSPGAAQEAQYFGPGTRLLVL.

This clonotype occurred many times. This chain's CDR3 is CASSGIATGANVLTF. The CDR3 DNA reads TGTGCCAGCAGCGGCATCGCCACTGGGGCCAACGTCCTGACTTTC. This chain links TRBV13 with TRBJ2-6, with no clear D. V lost 5 bases and J lost 2, with 10 bases in between. Germline V gives CDR1 PRHDT, CDR2 FYEKMQ (reference sequence). This CDR3 comprises 15 residues.

This clonotype was seen many times. CDR3 bases: TGTGCCACCAGCAGAGATAACAGGGACTACGAGCAGTACTTC. Its translation: CATSRDNRDYEQYF. This sequence joins TRBV15 and TRBJ2-7, with D perhaps TRBD1 (6 bases). Germline loops: CDR1 LNHNV, CDR2 YYDKDF (reference sequence). The CDR3 is 14 amino acids. The ends were cut back, 0 bases at V and 3 bases at J, with 9 bases in the middle.

This clonotype was observed many times. Written as DNA, the CDR3 is TGCGCCAGCAGCCAACCGATCAGAGATACGCAGTATTTT. Amino acids: CASSQPIRDTQYF. This rearrangement joins TRBV4-1 to TRBJ2-3; no clear D. Trimming left V 2 bases short and J 5 bases short, with 8 bases between. The CDR3 loop spans 13 amino acids. Per germline, CDR1 MGHRA and CDR2 YSYEKL.

This clonotype was seen a handful of times. The chain is built from TRBV27 and TRBJ2-2, with 12 bases fitting TRBD1. The germline V gene encodes CDR1 MNHEY and CDR2 SMNVEV (reference sequence). CDR3 length equals 16 residues. The V and J ends lost 4 bases and 5 bases, in that order; junction bases with no gene match: 5. The CDR3: CASSSRDRGQTGELFF. As DNA, the CDR3 is TGTGCCAGCAGTTCGAGGGACAGGGGGCAGACCGGGGAGCTGTTTTTT.

V and J are TRBV27 and TRBJ2-7; D may be TRBD2 (7 bases). This CDR3 contains 13 residues. Germline V CDR1 and CDR2: MNHEY, SMNVEV (reference sequence). Deletions cut 7 bases from V and 5 bases from J, with 15 bases between. The CDR3 coding sequence is TGTGCCAGCAAAGGGGGGGTGAAGAACGAGCAGTACTTC. Its translation: CASKGGVKNEQYF.

This clonotype was seen repeatedly, ten times or more. The J gene is TRBJ1-1, the V gene TRBV5-6, with D possibly matching TRBD1 (5 bases). Trimming took off 9 bases at V and 5 bases at J, with 17 bases between the two ends. This CDR3 spans 13 amino acids. The germline CDR1 and CDR2 sequences are SGHDT and YYEEEE. CDR3 sequence reads: CATSSGGWTEAFF. CDR3 in DNA: TGTGCCACCTCATCCGGGGGGTGGACTGAAGCTTTCTTT.

This clonotype was detected ten times or more. The rearrangement joins TRBV11-2 to TRBJ2-3; D perhaps matches TRBD1 (5 bases). Per the germline V gene, CDR1 is SGHAT and CDR2 is FQNNGV. The CDR3 totals 16 residues. Between the trimmed V and J ends, which lost 1 base and 2 bases, there was a span of 13 bases. Here the CDR3 DNA reads TGTGCCAGCAGCTTAGGATACAGGACCCCCACAGATACGCAGTATTTT. It codes for CASSLGYRTPTDTQYF.

V usage is TRBV6-2 or TRBV6-3 and J usage is TRBJ2-7; the D gene is possibly TRBD1 (6 bases). The CDR3 is made up of 17 amino acids. Trimming took 5 bases from V and 1 from J, leaving 21 bases between them. CDR1 is MNHEY, CDR2 SVGEGT, per germline. The CDR3 loop is CASSTPPGTIESYEQYF. CDR3 DNA sequence: TGTGCCAGCAGTACCCCCCCCGGGACAATAGAATCCTACGAGCAGTACTTC.

V and J are TRBV21-1 and TRBJ2-3. TRBV21-1 counts as a pseudogene. There are 13 residues in the CDR3. CDR3 loop: CASKNHSTDTQYF. CDR3 nucleotides: TGTGCCAGCAAAAACCATAGCACAGATACGCAGTATTTT.

Of note for this clonotype: It may be a read error: a sequence one base away is much more abundant. The chain employs TRBV29-1 and TRBJ1-1, with D possibly being TRBD1 (6 bases). The V end was cut by 6 bases, the J end by 7 bases, with 15 bases between. Germline CDR1 SQVTM, CDR2 ANQGSEA. The CDR3 is 12 amino acids. CDR3 DNA: TGCAGCGTGGAAATGGGGGCAGATGAAGCTTTCTTT. Protein product: CSVEMGADEAFF.

The sample holds many counts of this clonotype. CDR3 in DNA: TGTGCCAGCAGTTTATGGAACACCGGGGAGCTGTTTTTT. This translates into CASSLWNTGELFF. This chain links TRBV28 with TRBJ2-2, with D unclear. The V and J ends lost 0 bases and 1 base respectively, with 0 bases between them. CDR1 is MDHEN, CDR2 SYDVKM, per germline. This CDR3 has 13 residues.

Remarks on this clonotype: A much larger clone sits a single nucleotide away, making a read error possible. The genes are TRBV6-1 and TRBJ2-5, with D possibly TRBD2 on 5 matching bases. CDR3 length equals 17 residues. Per the germline V gene, CDR1 is MNHNS and CDR2 is SASEGT. CDR3 in amino acids: CASCEAAVLVTQETQYF. In DNA, the CDR3 is TGTGCCAGCTGTGAAGCCGCTGTACTAGTTACACAAGAGACCCAGTACTTC.

This chain joins TRBV11-2 and TRBJ1-4; possibly TRBD1 for D (6 bases). The CDR3 has 19 amino acids. V gave up 6 bases and J gave up 0 bases, with 23 bases separating them. CDR1 and CDR2 from the germline V gene are SGHAT and FQNNGV. The CDR3 region has the DNA TGTGCCAGCAGTCAACCCGTGGAGACAGGCCTTTCAACTAATGAAAAACTGTTTTTT. This sequence encodes CASSQPVETGLSTNEKLFF. Filled out from reference TRBV11-2 and TRBJ1-4, the complete variable domain reads EAGVAQSPRYKIIEKRQSVAFWCNPISGHATLYWYQQILGQGPKLLIQFQNNGVVDDSQLPKDRFSAERLKGVDSTLKIQPAKLEDSAVYLCASSQPVETGLSTNEKLFFGSGTQLSVL.

This chain joins TRBV20-1 and TRBJ2-1, with 10 bases fitting TRBD2. The CDR3 length is 12 residues. Germline V CDR1 and CDR2: DFQATT, SNEGSKA (reference sequence). J gave up 6 bases and V 5 bases, and 1 base lay outside the gene matches. The CDR3 DNA follows: TGCAGTGCTGAGCGGGAGGGCAATGAGCAGTTCTTC. This sequence encodes CSAEREGNEQFF.